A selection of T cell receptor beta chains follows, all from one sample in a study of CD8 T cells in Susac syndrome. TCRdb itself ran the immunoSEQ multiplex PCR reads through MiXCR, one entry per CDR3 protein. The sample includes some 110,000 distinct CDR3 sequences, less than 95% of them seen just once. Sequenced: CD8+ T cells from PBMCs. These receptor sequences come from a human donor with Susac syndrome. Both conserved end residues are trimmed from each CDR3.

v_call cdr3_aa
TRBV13 ASSLRVSNLFLNTEAF
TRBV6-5 ASSYSGQGGEPQH
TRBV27 ASSSQGSGYT
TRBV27 ASSLNRANVLT
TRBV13 ASSLEAGQETQY
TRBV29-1 SVEVPDRASEAF
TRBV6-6 ASSPTDRGFNYGYT
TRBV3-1 ASSQGQESYEQY
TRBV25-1 ASRRGADEQF
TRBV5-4 ASSLGAGNTDTQY
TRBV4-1 ASSQGGYTEAF
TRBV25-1 ASSEYKGGVDNSPLH
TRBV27 ASSPQGSPLH
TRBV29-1 SVVWGATYEQY
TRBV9 ASSVGRGSSIYGYT
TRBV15 ATSRALTGDQPQH
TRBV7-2 ASIAGTGGSPLH
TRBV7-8 ASSLRKGSTDTQY
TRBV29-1 SALPRDFMNTEAF
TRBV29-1 SVLQGGTYNEQF
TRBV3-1 ASSHGSRGSYEQY
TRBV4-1 ASSQEVGDNEQF
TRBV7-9 ASSDTGRGGNQPQH
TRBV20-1 SAGTNSPLH
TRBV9 ASSGTSGVDTQY